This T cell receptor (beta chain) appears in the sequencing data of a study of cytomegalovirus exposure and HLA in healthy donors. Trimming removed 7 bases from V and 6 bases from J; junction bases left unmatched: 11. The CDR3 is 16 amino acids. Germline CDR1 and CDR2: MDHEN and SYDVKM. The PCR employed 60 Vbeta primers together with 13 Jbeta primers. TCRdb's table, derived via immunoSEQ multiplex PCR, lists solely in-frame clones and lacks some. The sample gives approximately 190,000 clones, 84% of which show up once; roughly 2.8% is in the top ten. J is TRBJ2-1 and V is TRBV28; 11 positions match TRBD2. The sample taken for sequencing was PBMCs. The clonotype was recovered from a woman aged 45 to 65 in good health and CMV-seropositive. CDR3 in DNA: TGTGCCAGCACCATTTGGGAACTAGCGGGGGTCAATGAGCAGTTCTTC. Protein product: CASTIWELAGVNEQFF.